A single T cell receptor (beta chain) is shown here with its context. As yet, its antigen is unknown. The sample belongs to a study of cytomegalovirus exposure and HLA in healthy donors. Study outcomes and limitations: DRB1 had the most TCR associations and HLA-C the fewest, a later analysis found, with rates varying by HLA locus. An ancestry cluster, one associated with Asian ancestry, reportedly showed fewer N-insertions than the roughly 610-donor mean in a later analysis. In a later analysis, HLA-associated beta chains showed higher expansion and lower generation probabilities than comparable chains.

The PCR was carried out with 60 Vbeta primers and 13 Jbeta primers. Produced via immunoSEQ multiplex PCR; TCRdb's table is partial and in-frame only. The sample includes 75,000 to 95,000 clones, about 90% of them seen just once. Healthy bone marrow donors made up the donors. This CDR3 region has 14 residues. CDR1 and CDR2 from the germline V gene are SNHLY and FYNNEI. Unmatched junction bases numbered 7, after V lost 10 bases and J lost 2 bases. The chain joins TRBV2 to TRBJ2-3, with 9 bases fitting TRBD2. Sequenced sample: PBMCs. This TCR was recovered from a man aged 18 to 30 in good health and CMV-seronegative. CDR3 in DNA: TGTGCCACCCGACTAGCGGTATACACAGATACGCAGTATTTT. Translation: CATRLAVYTDTQYF.